There are a few counts of the clone carrying this T cell receptor (beta chain). No antigen is known for it. This sample is part of a study of early T cells in non-severe SARS-CoV-2 infection. Study summary: Chains stayed unpaired after sequencing of bulk RNA from unsorted whole blood.

Whole-study findings and limits: Database matching using VDJdb favored anti-spike CD8 responses, with private and CD4 specificities left missing.

J lost 9 bases, V lost 5 bases, and 9 bases had no gene match. The CDR3 runs 13 residues. Individual cDNA molecules each received unique molecular identifiers attached to them. TCRdb re-analysed the 5' RACE reads in MiXCR, keeping a single row per CDR3 protein. This sample has about 22,000 distinct CDR3 sequences, with 4% to 5.5% found just once. Sequencing was done on a sample of whole blood. The chain carries TRBV12-3 or TRBV12-4 and TRBJ2-5, with 7 bases fitting TRBD1. This clonotype was obtained from an adult who was a healthcare worker with PCR-confirmed SARS-CoV-2 infection or an uninfected control (not recorded which). CDR3 residues: CASSPQDRQAQYF. The DNA for the CDR3 is TGTGCCAGCAGTCCCCAGGACAGGCAAGCCCAGTACTTC.